The 16 T cell receptor beta chains below were found in one sample sequenced in a study of tumor-infiltrating lymphocytes in localized non-small cell lung cancer. Profiling relied on immunoSEQ multiplex PCR, and the TCRdb table lists in-frame clones only, not all of them. Seen here are about 3,000 clones, 50% to 55% observed once, and the top ten hold about 10%. Sequencing was carried out using uninvolved lung tissue not adjacent to the tumor. These receptors originate from a human donor with non-small cell lung cancer.

The V and J genes are TRBV29-1 and TRBJ1-2; TRBD1 aligns across 11 bases. Per the germline V gene, CDR1 is SQVTM and CDR2 is ANQGSEA. This CDR3 region has 13 residues. V gave up 4 bases and J gave up 4 bases; unmatched junction bases: 2. This CDR3 reads CSVGGTGGYGYTF. The CDR3 DNA reads as TGCAGCGTTGGCGGGACAGGGGGCTATGGCTACACCTTC.

The sample holds a few counts of this clone. The genes are TRBV19 and TRBJ1-5, with D possibly being TRBD1 (6 bases). V was cut by 5 bases and J by 6 bases, with 8 bases left in between. The CDR3 is 12 amino acids. Looked up from germline, CDR1 is LNHDA and CDR2 is SQIVND (reference sequence). CDR3 in amino acids: CASSPQGQPQHF. The CDR3 bases are TGTGCCAGTAGTCCACAGGGTCAGCCCCAGCATTTT.

This chain joins TRBV27 and TRBJ1-1, with D possibly matching TRBD1 (5 bases). The germline gives CDR1 MNHEY, CDR2 SMNVEV (reference sequence). V shed 2 bases and J shed 3 bases, with 13 bases lying between them. This CDR3 contains 15 residues. The CDR3: CASSLGGPRYTEAFF. The CDR3 DNA sequence: TGTGCCAGCAGTTTAGGGGGTCCTCGCTACACTGAAGCTTTCTTT.

CDR3 DNA: TGCAGCGTTGAAGGTAGCGGAGCAGCGGATACGCAGTATTTT. Translating it yields CSVEGSGAADTQYF. The chain combines TRBV29-1 with TRBJ2-3, with D perhaps TRBD2 (6 bases). The germline V gene has CDR1 SQVTM and CDR2 ANQGSEA. Trimming pared 1 base from V and 6 bases from J, leaving 14 bases between. The CDR3 totals 14 residues.

In its sample, this clone ranks as medium-sized. The chain joins TRBV5-5 to TRBJ1-2; the match to TRBD1 covers 7 bases. Germline-derived CDR1 and CDR2 are SGHKS and YYEKEE (reference sequence). This CDR3 is 15 amino acids long. Germline trimming cut 1 base from V and 7 bases from J; bases unmatched to any gene: 10. The CDR3 here is CASSLLSQGEGGYTF. In DNA, the CDR3 is TGTGCCAGCAGCTTGTTAAGTCAGGGGGAGGGTGGCTACACCTTC.

This clone has a single count. The chain uses TRBV25-1 and TRBJ2-6; 7 bases map to TRBD1. V lost 6 bases, J lost 0 bases, and 8 bases stayed unmatched. The CDR3 length is 17 residues. Germline CDR1 is MGHDK and CDR2 is SYGVNS. The CDR3 nucleotides are TGTGCCAGCAGGGATCCGGGACAGAGCTCTGGGGCCAACGTCCTGACTTTC. Encoded protein: CASRDPGQSSGANVLTF.

The J gene is TRBJ2-1, the V gene TRBV27; D is possibly TRBD2 (6 bases). The germline V and J ends were trimmed by 6 bases and 6 bases, with 21 bases remaining between them. From germline, CDR1 is MNHEY and CDR2 SMNVEV (reference sequence). The CDR3 covers 16 residues. The chain's CDR3 is CASRSGTAMVGNEQFF. Here the CDR3 DNA reads TGTGCCAGCAGATCCGGGACTGCCATGGTGGGCAATGAGCAGTTCTTC.

This clone was detected only a few times. The chain combines TRBV19 with TRBJ2-3, with 7 nucleotides matching TRBD1. The junction had 5 bases not matched to a gene; V was cut back by 5 bases and J by 3 bases. The CDR3 totals 14 residues. CDR1 and CDR2 from the germline V gene are LNHDA and SQIVND (reference sequence). The CDR3 bases are TGTGCCAGTAGTCGGACAGGTCGGACAGATACGCAGTATTTT. Translation gives CASSRTGRTDTQYF.

This clone was found a few times. V is TRBV11-3 and J is TRBJ2-2; D unresolved. CDR3 size: 13 residues. Germline values: CDR1 SGHNT, CDR2 YENEEA. V was trimmed by 0 bases and J by 5 bases, leaving 4 bases between them. DNA for the CDR3: TGTGCCAGCAGCTTAGAGACGACCGGGGAGCTGTTTTTT. It is translated as CASSLETTGELFF.

By sample share, this clone is large. The genes are TRBV7-6 and TRBJ2-1; TRBD2 is a possible D gene (7 bases). Germline lookup yields CDR1 SGHVS and CDR2 FNYEAQ. With 7 bases removed from V and 5 bases from J, the gap between germline ends came to 18 bases. CDR3 length: 15 residues. In DNA form, the CDR3 reads TGTGCCAGCACATTGGGGGGGGGCCAGAACAATGAGCAGTTCTTC. Amino acid sequence: CASTLGGGQNNEQFF.

The chain carries TRBV4-3 and TRBJ2-3; D remains ambiguous. The CDR3 has 13 amino acids. The V gene lost 0 bases and the J gene lost 4 bases, with 5 bases spanning the gap. Per the germline V gene, CDR1 is LGHNA and CDR2 is YSLEER. CDR3 residues: CASSQEWADTQYF. The CDR3 bases are TGCGCCAGCAGCCAAGAATGGGCAGATACGCAGTATTTT.

This clone was seen more than once but under ten times. This chain joins TRBV29-1 and TRBJ1-1; D uncertain. The germline V gene has CDR1 SQVTM and CDR2 ANQGSEA. This CDR3 spans 11 amino acids. Trimming left V 7 bases short and J 6 bases short, with 12 bases between. The CDR3 DNA follows: TGCAGCGGCAAGGAAGGGCCTGAAGCTTTCTTT. The encoded protein is CSGKEGPEAFF.

The rearrangement links TRBV27 to TRBJ1-2; TRBD1 matches 8 bases. The CDR3 spans 14 residues. The germline CDR1 and CDR2 sequences are MNHEY and SMNVEV (reference sequence). V was pared by 2 bases and J by 8 bases, with 7 bases of the junction left unmatched. CDR3 nucleotides: TGTGCCAGCAGTTTAGGGGGCAGGGGGCAGGGCTACACCTTC. This codes for CASSLGGRGQGYTF.

This clone was picked up a small number of times. The chain recombines TRBV19 with TRBJ1-1; no clear D gene. V lost 1 base and J 4 bases, leaving 7 bases between the germline ends. This CDR3 is built from 13 residues. Germline CDR1 reads LNHDA; CDR2 reads SQIVND (reference sequence). The CDR3 DNA reads TGTGCCAGTAGTATAGGAAGGGCCACTGAAGCTTTCTTT. This encodes CASSIGRATEAFF. Supplemented by reference TRBV19 and TRBJ1-1, the full variable domain reads DGGITQSPKYLFRKEGQNVTLSCEQNLNHDAMYWYRQDPGQGLRLIYYSQIVNDFQKGDIAEGYSVSREKKESFPLTVTSAQKNPTAFYLCASSIGRATEAFFGQGTRLTVV.

The CDR3 DNA reads TGTGCCAGCAGTCCCTTCTTATTAAATTCACCCCTCCACTTT. The encoded protein is CASSPFLLNSPLHF. The chain combines TRBV28 with TRBJ1-6, with D hard to call. The ends were cut back, 5 bases at V and 7 bases at J, with 12 bases in the middle. The CDR3 runs 14 residues. In germline, CDR1 is MDHEN, CDR2 SYDVKM. The complete variable domain, with remaining parts taken from reference TRBV28 and TRBJ1-6, reads DVKVTQSSRYLVKRTGEKVFLECVQDMDHENMFWYRQDPGLGLRLIYFSYDVKMKEKGDIPEGYSVSREKKERFSLILESASTNQTSMYLCASSPFLLNSPLHFGNGTRLTVT.

In this sample, this clone turned up a few times. The gene calls are TRBV7-8 and TRBJ1-5; 8 bases map to TRBD1. Germline trimming cut 6 bases from V and 5 bases from J; bases unmatched to any gene: 3. This CDR3 has 13 amino acids. Germline CDR1 reads SGHVS; CDR2 reads FQNEAQ. The CDR3 sequence is CASRQGGDQPQHF. CDR3 sequence (DNA): TGTGCCAGCAGACAGGGGGGAGATCAGCCCCAGCATTTT.